The 14 T cell receptor beta chains presented below share a single source sample, sequenced in a study of blood T cell repertoires in COVID-19. Generated by immunoSEQ multiplex PCR, the TCRdb table keeps only in-frame clones and is missing some. In the table there are about 230,000 clones, more than 70% of which are singletons. The material sequenced was peripheral blood. Source of these receptors: an elderly man with acute or convalescent COVID-19.

V is TRBV5-8 and J is TRBJ1-5, with D uncertain. Germline V gene sequence: CDR1 SGHTS, CDR2 YDEGEE. CDR3 length: 16 amino acids. V was trimmed by 4 bases and J by 7 bases, leaving 21 bases between them. The CDR3 nucleotides are TGTGCCAGCAGCCCCCTGCCGCCGGGGTTGGACCAGCCCCAGCATTTT. Amino acids: CASSPLPPGLDQPQHF.

The CDR3 protein is CSASRASGHQETQYF. CDR3 DNA sequence: TGCAGTGCTAGTAGGGCTAGCGGGCACCAAGAGACCCAGTACTTC. The gene calls are TRBV20-1 and TRBJ2-5; TRBD2 agrees at 8 bases. Unmatched junction bases numbered 6, after V lost 3 bases and J lost 0 bases. In germline, CDR1 is DFQATT, CDR2 SNEGSKA (reference sequence). CDR3 length: 15 amino acids.

CDR3 bases: TGTGCCACAGGCGGGGGGGATACAAGCAATCAGCCCCAGCATTTT. This sequence encodes CATGGGDTSNQPQHF. V usage is TRBV15 and J usage is TRBJ1-5, with D possibly matching TRBD1 (5 bases). The V end lost 9 bases, the J end lost 1 base, and 16 bases lay between the germline ends. Germline loops: CDR1 LNHNV, CDR2 YYDKDF (reference sequence). The CDR3 loop spans 15 amino acids.

The chain is built from TRBV7-2 and TRBJ1-5; TRBD1 agrees at 7 bases. CDR1 and CDR2 from the germline V gene are SGHTA and FQGNSA. The CDR3 runs to 15 residues. V dropped 4 bases and J dropped 3; count of bases not matched to a gene: 6. The CDR3 loop is CASSSAQGPNQPQHF. The CDR3 nucleotides read TGTGCCAGCAGCTCCGCACAGGGGCCCAATCAGCCCCAGCATTTT.

This rearrangement joins TRBV7-2 to TRBJ2-1; 9 nucleotides align to TRBD2. The CDR3 contains 14 residues. The trim removed 8 bases at V and 1 base at J, leaving 3 bases unmatched. The V gene's germline CDR1 is SGHTA and CDR2 FQGNSA. CDR3 amino acids: CASASGTSYNEQFF. CDR3 sequence (DNA): TGTGCCAGCGCTAGCGGGACATCCTACAATGAGCAGTTCTTC.

The chain couples TRBV7-9 to TRBJ1-4, with TRBD1 matching 8 bases. This CDR3 is built from 16 residues. Germline assignment: CDR1 SEHNR and CDR2 FQNEAQ (reference sequence). After removal of 5 bases from V and 3 bases from J, the junction contained 8 bases not matched to a gene. CDR3 amino acids: CASSPLGQGSNEKLFF. DNA for the CDR3: TGTGCCAGCAGCCCCCTTGGACAGGGATCTAATGAAAAACTGTTTTTT. The full variable domain, in which reference TRBV7-9 and TRBJ1-4 provide the parts outside the CDR3, is DTGVSQNPRHKITKRGQNVTFRCDPISEHNRLYWYRQTLGQGPEFLTYFQNEAQLEKSRLLSDRFSAERPKGSFSTLEIQRTEQGDSAMYLCASSPLGQGSNEKLFFGSGTQLSVL.

This chain connects TRBV19 to TRBJ1-5; possible D gene TRBD1, 5 bases. The V end lost 7 bases, the J end lost 4 bases, and 17 bases lay between the germline ends. From germline, CDR1 is LNHDA and CDR2 SQIVND (reference sequence). This CDR3 region has 15 residues. CDR3 amino acids: CASTPRQGLNQPQHF. The CDR3 region has the DNA TGTGCCAGTACCCCGAGGCAGGGCCTAAATCAGCCCCAGCATTTT.

The chain couples TRBV6-5 to TRBJ2-1, with TRBD2 matching over 12 bases. V shed 1 base, J shed 4 bases, and the junction held 2 bases outside the gene matches. The CDR3 is 16 residues long. Germline V gene data show CDR1 as MNHEY and CDR2 as SVGAGI. CDR3 in amino acids: CASSYLTSGGYNEQFF. CDR3 in DNA: TGTGCCAGCAGTTACTTGACTAGCGGGGGTTACAATGAGCAGTTCTTC.

The sample holds a few counts of this clone. The chain combines TRBV19 with TRBJ2-1; 7 bases agree with TRBD2. Trimming removed 4 bases from V and 5 bases from J; junction bases left unmatched: 11. CDR1 and CDR2 (germline): LNHDA, SQIVND (reference sequence). This CDR3 comprises 16 residues. In DNA form, the CDR3 reads TGTGCCAGTAGTACCTCAAGCGGGAACTTAAACAATGAGCAGTTCTTC. Translated: CASSTSSGNLNNEQFF.

The chain employs TRBV10-2 and TRBJ1-1; tentative D call: TRBD1 (5 bases). With 0 bases removed from V and 4 bases from J, the gap between germline ends came to 12 bases. This CDR3 has 15 amino acids. Germline loops: CDR1 WSHSY, CDR2 SAAADI. The CDR3 protein is CASSESAGRGTEAFF. CDR3 sequence (DNA): TGCGCCAGCAGTGAGTCGGCAGGGCGAGGCACTGAAGCTTTCTTT.

The chain couples TRBV7-8 to TRBJ2-3; 8 bases line up with TRBD1. Per the germline V gene, CDR1 is SGHVS and CDR2 is FQNEAQ. There are 19 residues in the CDR3. Losses at the gene ends were 5 bases for V and 3 bases for J; bases not matched to a gene: 19. As DNA, the CDR3 is TGTGCCAGCAGCACATTAATGAACGCAGGGGGCCGAGGGACAGATACGCAGTATTTT. The encoded protein is CASSTLMNAGGRGTDTQYF.

This chain connects TRBV19 to TRBJ1-5, with a possible D match to TRBD1 (6 bases). Trimming took off 4 bases at V and 2 bases at J, with 18 bases between the two ends. Germline V gives CDR1 LNHDA, CDR2 SQIVND (reference sequence). There are 17 residues in the CDR3. CDR3 protein: CASSSRRGNWGNQPQHF. The CDR3 DNA reads TGTGCCAGTAGTAGCCGAAGGGGGAATTGGGGCAATCAGCCCCAGCATTTT.

The CDR3 here is CASRATVGSNQPQHF. The CDR3 nucleotides are TGCGCCAGCAGGGCGACAGTTGGGAGCAATCAGCCCCAGCATTTT. The rearrangement links TRBV10-2 to TRBJ1-5; weak D call: TRBD1 (5 bases). Germline V gene data show CDR1 as WSHSY and CDR2 as SAAADI. V was shortened by 6 bases and J by 1 base, with 13 bases between the two germline ends. This CDR3 region has 15 residues.

V is TRBV11-2 and J is TRBJ2-7, with D possibly being TRBD1 (6 bases). In germline, CDR1 is SGHAT, CDR2 FQNNGV. The CDR3 is 16 residues long. V lost 5 bases, J lost 0 bases, and 17 bases lay in between. The CDR3 protein is CASSLSGTLDSYEQYF. As DNA, the CDR3 is TGTGCCAGCAGCCTATCCGGGACACTTGACTCCTACGAGCAGTACTTC.